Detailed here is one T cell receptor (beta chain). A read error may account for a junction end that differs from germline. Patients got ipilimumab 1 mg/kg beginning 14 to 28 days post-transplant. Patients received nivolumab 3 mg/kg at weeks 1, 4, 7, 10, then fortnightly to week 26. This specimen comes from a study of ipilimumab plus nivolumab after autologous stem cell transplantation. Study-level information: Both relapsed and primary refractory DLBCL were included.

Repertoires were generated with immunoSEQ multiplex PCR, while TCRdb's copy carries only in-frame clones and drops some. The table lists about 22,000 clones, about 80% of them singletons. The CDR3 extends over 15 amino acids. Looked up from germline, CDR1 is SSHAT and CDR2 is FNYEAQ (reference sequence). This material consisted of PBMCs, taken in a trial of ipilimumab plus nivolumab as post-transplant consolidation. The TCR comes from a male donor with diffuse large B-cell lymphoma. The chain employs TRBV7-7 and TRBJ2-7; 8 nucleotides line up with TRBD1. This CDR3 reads CASSLGAGGDYEQYF. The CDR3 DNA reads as TGTGCTAGCAGCTTAGGGGCAGGGGGCGATTACGAGCAGTACTTC.